This TCR beta chain was captured by sequencing in a study of glioma-infiltrating T cells after dendritic cell vaccination. The overall study: Dendritic cell vaccine was injected intradermally three times, biweekly.

This clone was detected a few times. The immunoSEQ assay amplified TCRB CDR3 from up to roughly 2 ug DNA. The primer mix had 60 V beta and 13 J beta primers. Assay: immunoSEQ multiplex PCR; the TCRdb copy retains only in-frame clones and omits some. The sample shows tens of thousands of clones, roughly 84% of them seen only once. V shed 4 bases and J 5 bases; nucleotides not matched to a gene: 4. The CDR3 sequence is 14 residues long. CDR1 and CDR2 from the germline V gene are MNHNY and SVGAGI (reference sequence). Time point given: after dendritic cell vaccination, including at tumor progression/relapse. Blood PBMC samples: pre-vaccination, two weeks post third vaccination, and at tumor progression.

The receptor's source is a human donor with glioblastoma. The chain links TRBV6-6 to TRBJ1-5; 8 bases agree with TRBD1. The specimen was blood, collected after dendritic cell vaccination. The CDR3 coding sequence is TGTGCCAGCAGTTCAAACAGGGGGGATCAGCCCCAGCATTTT. Encoded protein: CASSSNRGDQPQHF.